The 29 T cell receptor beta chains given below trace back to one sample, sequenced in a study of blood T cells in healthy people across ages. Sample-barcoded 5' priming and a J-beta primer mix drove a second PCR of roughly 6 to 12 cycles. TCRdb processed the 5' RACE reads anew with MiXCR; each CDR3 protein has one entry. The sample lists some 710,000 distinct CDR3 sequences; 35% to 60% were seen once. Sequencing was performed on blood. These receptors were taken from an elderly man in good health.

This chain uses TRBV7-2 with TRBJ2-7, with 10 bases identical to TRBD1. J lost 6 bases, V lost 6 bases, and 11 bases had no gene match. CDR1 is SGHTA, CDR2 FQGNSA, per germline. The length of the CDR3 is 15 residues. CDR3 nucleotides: TGTGCCAGCAGTCAACTTGGGACAGGGGTCGGCGAGCAGTACTTC. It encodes CASSQLGTGVGEQYF.

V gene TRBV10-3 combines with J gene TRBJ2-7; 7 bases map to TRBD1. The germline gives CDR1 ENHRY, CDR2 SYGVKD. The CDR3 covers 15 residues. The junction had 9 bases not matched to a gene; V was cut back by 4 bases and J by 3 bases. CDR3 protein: CAISVHRDSHYEQYF. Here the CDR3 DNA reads TGTGCCATCAGTGTCCACCGGGACAGTCACTACGAGCAGTACTTC.

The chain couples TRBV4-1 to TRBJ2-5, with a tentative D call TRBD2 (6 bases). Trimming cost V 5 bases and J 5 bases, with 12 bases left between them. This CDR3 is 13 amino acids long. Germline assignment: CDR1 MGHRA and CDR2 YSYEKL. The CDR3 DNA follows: TGCGCCAGCAGCGGGACTCGCTCGGAGACCCAGTACTTC. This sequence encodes CASSGTRSETQYF.

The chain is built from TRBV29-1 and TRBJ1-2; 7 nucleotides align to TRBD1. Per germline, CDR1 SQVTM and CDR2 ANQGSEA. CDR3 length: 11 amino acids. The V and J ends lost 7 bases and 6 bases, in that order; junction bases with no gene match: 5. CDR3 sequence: CSGSRGDGYTF. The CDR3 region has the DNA TGCAGCGGATCCAGGGGGGATGGCTACACCTTC.

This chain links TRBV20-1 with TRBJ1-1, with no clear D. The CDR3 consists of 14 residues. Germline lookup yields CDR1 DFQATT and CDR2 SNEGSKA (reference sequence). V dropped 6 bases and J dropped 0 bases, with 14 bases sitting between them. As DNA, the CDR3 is TGCAGTGCCATGGTTCCGACCATGAACACTGAAGCTTTCTTT. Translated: CSAMVPTMNTEAFF.

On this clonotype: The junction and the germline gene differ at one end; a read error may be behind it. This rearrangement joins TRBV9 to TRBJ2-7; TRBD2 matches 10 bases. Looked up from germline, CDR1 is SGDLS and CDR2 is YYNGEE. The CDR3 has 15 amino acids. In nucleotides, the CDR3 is TGTGCCAGCGGCGTAGCGGGAGGAGGGTCCTACGAGCAGTACTTC. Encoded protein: CASGVAGGGSYEQYF.

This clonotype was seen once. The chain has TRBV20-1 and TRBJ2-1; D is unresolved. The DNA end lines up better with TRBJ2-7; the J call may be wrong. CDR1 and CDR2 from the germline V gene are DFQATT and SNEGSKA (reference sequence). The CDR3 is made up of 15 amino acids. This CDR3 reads CSARDQMGRYNEQYF. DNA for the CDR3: TGCAGTGCTAGAGATCAAATGGGCAGATACAATGAGCAGTACTTC.

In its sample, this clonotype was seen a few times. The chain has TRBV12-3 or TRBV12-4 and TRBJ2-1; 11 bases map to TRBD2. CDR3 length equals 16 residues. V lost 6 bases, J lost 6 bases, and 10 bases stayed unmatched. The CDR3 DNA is TGTGCCAGCAGCCATCGAACTAGCGGGAGAACCAATGAGCAGTTCTTC. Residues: CASSHRTSGRTNEQFF.

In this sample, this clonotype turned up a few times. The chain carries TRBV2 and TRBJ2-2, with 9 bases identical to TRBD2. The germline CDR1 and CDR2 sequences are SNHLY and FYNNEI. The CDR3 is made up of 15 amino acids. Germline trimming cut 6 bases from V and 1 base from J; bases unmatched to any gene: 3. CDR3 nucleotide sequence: TGTGCCAGCAGAGTACTAGCGGGGAACACCGGGGAGCTGTTTTTT. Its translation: CASRVLAGNTGELFF.

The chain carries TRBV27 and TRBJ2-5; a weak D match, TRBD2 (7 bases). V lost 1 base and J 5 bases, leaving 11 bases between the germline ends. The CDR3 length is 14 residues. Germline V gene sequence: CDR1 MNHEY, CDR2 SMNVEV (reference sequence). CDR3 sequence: CASSLLGGVETQYF. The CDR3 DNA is TGTGCCAGCAGTTTATTAGGGGGGGTGGAGACCCAGTACTTC.

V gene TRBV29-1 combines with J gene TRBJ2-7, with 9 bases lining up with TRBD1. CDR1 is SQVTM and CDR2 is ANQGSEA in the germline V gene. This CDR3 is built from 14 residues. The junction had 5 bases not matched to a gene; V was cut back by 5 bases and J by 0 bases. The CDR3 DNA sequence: TGCAGCGTTTCAGGACAGGGGAGCTCCTACGAGCAGTACTTC. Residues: CSVSGQGSSYEQYF.

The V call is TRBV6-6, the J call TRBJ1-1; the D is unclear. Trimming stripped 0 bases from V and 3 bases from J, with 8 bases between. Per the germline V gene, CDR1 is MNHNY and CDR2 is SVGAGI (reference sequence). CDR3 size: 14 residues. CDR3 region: CASSYSSLDTEAFF. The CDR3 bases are TGTGCCAGCAGTTACTCGAGTCTGGACACTGAAGCTTTCTTT.

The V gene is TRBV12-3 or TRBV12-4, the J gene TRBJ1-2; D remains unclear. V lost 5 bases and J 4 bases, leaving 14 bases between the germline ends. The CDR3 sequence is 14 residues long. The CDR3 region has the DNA TGTGCCAGCAGTCGCGCCATGGACGGCTATGGCTACACCTTC. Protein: CASSRAMDGYGYTF.

For the CDR3, the DNA is TGTGCCAGCAGTCCTCTACCGGGGAGGGCCGGCAATGAGCAGTTCTTC. Protein: CASSPLPGRAGNEQFF. The chain carries TRBV12-3 or TRBV12-4 and TRBJ2-1; 7 positions agree with TRBD2. V shed 5 bases and J 6 bases; nucleotides not matched to a gene: 13. CDR3 size: 16 residues.

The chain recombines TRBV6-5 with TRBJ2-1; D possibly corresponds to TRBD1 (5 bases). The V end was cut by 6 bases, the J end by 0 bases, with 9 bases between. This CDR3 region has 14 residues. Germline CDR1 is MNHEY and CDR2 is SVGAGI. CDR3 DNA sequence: TGTGCCAGCAGGGACACCAACTCCTACAATGAGCAGTTCTTC. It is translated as CASRDTNSYNEQFF.

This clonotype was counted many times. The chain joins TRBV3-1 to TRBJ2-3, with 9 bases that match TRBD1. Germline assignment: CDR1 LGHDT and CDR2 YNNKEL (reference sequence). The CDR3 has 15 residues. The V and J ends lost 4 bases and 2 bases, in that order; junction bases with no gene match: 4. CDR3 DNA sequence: TGTGCCAGCAGCCCCGGACAGGGGTTCACAGATACGCAGTATTTT. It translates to CASSPGQGFTDTQYF.

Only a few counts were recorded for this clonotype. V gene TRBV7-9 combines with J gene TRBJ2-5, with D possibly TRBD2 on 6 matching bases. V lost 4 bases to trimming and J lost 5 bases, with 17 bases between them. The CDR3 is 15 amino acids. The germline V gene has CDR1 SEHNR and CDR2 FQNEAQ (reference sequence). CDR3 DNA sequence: TGTGCCAGCAGCTCTACGGGACTGAGCACCGAGACCCAGTACTTC. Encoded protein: CASSSTGLSTETQYF.

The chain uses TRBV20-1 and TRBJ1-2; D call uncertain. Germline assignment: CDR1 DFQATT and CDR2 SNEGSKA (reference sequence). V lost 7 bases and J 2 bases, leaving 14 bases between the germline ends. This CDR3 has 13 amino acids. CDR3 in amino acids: CSVVVGANYGYTF. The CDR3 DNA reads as TGCAGTGTGGTCGTGGGCGCCAACTATGGCTACACCTTC.

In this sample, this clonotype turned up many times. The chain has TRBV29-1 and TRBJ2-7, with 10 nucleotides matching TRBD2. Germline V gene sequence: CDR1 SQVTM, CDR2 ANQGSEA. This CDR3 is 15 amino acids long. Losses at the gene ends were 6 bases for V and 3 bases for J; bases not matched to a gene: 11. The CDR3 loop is CSVRGLAEALYEQYF. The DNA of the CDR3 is TGCAGCGTGAGAGGACTAGCGGAGGCGCTCTACGAGCAGTACTTC.

CDR3: CASSHRLAGVDEQFF. The CDR3 bases are TGTGCCAGCAGCCACCGACTAGCGGGAGTAGATGAGCAGTTCTTC. V usage is TRBV11-1 and J usage is TRBJ2-1; 12 bases fit TRBD2. The CDR3 covers 15 residues. CDR1 and CDR2 (germline): SGHAT, FQDESV (reference sequence). Trimming took 5 bases from V and 8 from J; bases not matched to a gene: 7.

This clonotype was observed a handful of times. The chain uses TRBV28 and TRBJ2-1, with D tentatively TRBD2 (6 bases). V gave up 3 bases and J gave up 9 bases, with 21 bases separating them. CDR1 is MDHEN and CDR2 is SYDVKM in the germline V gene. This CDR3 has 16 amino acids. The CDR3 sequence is CASSLFGGRLTAEQFF. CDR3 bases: TGTGCCAGCAGTTTGTTTGGTGGGAGGCTTACCGCTGAGCAGTTCTTC.

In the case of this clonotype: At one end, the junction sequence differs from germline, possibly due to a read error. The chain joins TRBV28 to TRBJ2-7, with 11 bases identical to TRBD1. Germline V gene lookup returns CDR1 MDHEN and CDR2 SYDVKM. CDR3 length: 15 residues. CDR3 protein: CANSLRGTGGLEQYF. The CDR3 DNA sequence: TGTGCCAACAGTTTAAGGGGGACAGGGGGTCTCGAGCAGTACTTC.

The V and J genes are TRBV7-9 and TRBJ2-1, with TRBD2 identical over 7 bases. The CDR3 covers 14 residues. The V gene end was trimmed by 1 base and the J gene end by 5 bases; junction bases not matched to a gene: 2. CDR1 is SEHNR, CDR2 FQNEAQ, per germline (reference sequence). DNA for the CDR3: TGTGCCAGCAGCTTAGGGACTAGTAACAATGAGCAGTTCTTC. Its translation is CASSLGTSNNEQFF.

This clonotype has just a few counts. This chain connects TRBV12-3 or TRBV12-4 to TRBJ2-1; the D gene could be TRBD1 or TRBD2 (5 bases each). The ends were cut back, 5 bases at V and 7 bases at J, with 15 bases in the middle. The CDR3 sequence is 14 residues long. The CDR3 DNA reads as TGTGCCAGCAGTCGCGCACCGGGACCTAATGAGCAGTTCTTC. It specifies CASSRAPGPNEQFF.

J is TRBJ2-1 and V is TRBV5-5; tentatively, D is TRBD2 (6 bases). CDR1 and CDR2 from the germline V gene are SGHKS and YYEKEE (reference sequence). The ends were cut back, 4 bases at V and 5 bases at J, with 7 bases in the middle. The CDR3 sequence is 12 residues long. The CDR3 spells CASSRLDNEQFF. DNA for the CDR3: TGTGCCAGCAGCCGACTAGACAATGAGCAGTTCTTC. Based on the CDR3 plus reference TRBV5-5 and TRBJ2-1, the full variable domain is DAGVTQSPTHLIKTRGQQVTLRCSPISGHKSVSWYQQVLGQGPQFIFQYYEKEERGRGNFPDRFSARQFPNYSSELNVNALLLGDSALYLCASSRLDNEQFFGPGTRLTVL.

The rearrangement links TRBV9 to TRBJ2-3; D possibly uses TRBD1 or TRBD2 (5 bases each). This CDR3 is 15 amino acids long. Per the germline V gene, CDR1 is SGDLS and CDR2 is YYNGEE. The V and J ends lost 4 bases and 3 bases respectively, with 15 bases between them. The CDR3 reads CASSPFGGETDTQYF. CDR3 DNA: TGTGCCAGCAGCCCATTTGGGGGAGAGACAGATACGCAGTATTTT.

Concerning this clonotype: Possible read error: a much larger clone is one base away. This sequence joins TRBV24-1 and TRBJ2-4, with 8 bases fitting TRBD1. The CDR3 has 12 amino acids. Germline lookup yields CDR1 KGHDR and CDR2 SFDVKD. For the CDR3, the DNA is TGTGCCACCAGTGACCCCGGGACAGGACAGCACTTC. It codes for CATSDPGTGQHF.

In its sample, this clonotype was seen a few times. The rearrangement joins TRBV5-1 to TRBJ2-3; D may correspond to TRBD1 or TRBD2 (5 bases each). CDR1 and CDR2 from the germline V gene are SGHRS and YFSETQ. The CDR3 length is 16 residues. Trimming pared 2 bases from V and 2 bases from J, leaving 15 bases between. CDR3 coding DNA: TGCGCCAGCAGCTTAGTTGTATCAGGGACCACAGATACGCAGTATTTT. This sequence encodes CASSLVVSGTTDTQYF.

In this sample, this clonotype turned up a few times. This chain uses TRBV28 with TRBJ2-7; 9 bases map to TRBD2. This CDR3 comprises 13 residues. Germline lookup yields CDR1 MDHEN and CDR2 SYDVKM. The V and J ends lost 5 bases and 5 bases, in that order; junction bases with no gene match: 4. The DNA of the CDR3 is TGTGCCAGCAGTGAGGGACTAGCCAACGAGCAGTACTTC. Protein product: CASSEGLANEQYF.